Listed below are T cell receptor beta chains from one sample, sequenced in a study of regulatory dendritic cells for organ transplantation. This table comes from immunoSEQ multiplex PCR, and its TCRdb copy is limited to in-frame clones, with some not included. The sample comprises 25,000 to 35,000 clones, about four fifths of which are singletons, and approximately 0.39% rests with the top ten. The sequenced sample consisted of naive CD8+ T cells from blood. Every receptor here comes from a human donor in good health. Each CDR3 is given with its conserved first and last residue. A D gene is named only where the DNA matches it firmly. Rows give clone size only sometimes, using once, few, many, or a class for an expanded clone.

V: TRBV5-6
D: -
size: -
J: TRBJ1-4
CDR3: CASSVRDTTNEKLFF
DNA: TGTGCCAGCAGCGTCCGGGACACCACTAATGAAAAACTGTTTTTT

V: TRBV9
D: -
size: -
J: TRBJ1-2
CDR3: CASSVVSGGYTF
DNA: TGTGCCAGCAGCGTAGTAAGTGGCGGCTACACCTTC

V: TRBV7-2
D: TRBD1
size: -
J: TRBJ1-2
CDR3: CASSLATGTGNYGYTF
DNA: TGTGCCAGCAGCTTAGCTACCGGGACAGGGAACTATGGCTACACCTTC

V: TRBV27
D: TRBD2
size: -
J: TRBJ2-1
CDR3: CASSLSTSLSSYNEQFF
DNA: TGTGCCAGCAGTTTATCGACTAGCCTCAGCTCCTACAATGAGCAGTTCTTC

V: TRBV7-2
D: TRBD2
size: -
J: TRBJ2-3
CDR3: CASRKSGGGGSTDTQYF
DNA: TGTGCCAGCAGGAAATCGGGCGGGGGGGGAAGCACAGATACGCAGTATTTT

V: TRBV18
D: TRBD1
size: -
J: TRBJ1-3
CDR3: CASSPGTVGNTIYF
DNA: TGTGCCAGCTCCCCTGGGACAGTGGGAAACACCATATATTTT

V: TRBV2
D: -
size: -
J: TRBJ2-3
CDR3: CASSEGGGITDTQYF
DNA: TGTGCCAGCAGTGAAGGGGGGGGCATCACAGATACGCAGTATTTT

V: TRBV6-5
D: -
size: few
J: TRBJ1-6
CDR3: CASGRDSPLHF
DNA: TGTGCCAGCGGCAGGGATTCACCCCTCCACTTT

V: TRBV27
D: -
size: -
J: TRBJ1-5
CDR3: CASRNEGQPQHF
DNA: TGTGCCAGCAGGAACGAGGGTCAGCCCCAGCATTTT

V: TRBV7-8
D: TRBD2
size: -
J: TRBJ2-7
CDR3: CASSSPGGVSSYEQYF
DNA: TGTGCCAGCAGCTCCCCGGGGGGGGTTAGCTCCTACGAGCAGTACTTC

V: TRBV4-1
D: -
size: -
J: TRBJ1-1
CDR3: CASTQSARGAGTEAFF
DNA: TGCGCCAGCACACAATCTGCGCGGGGGGCAGGCACTGAAGCTTTCTTT

V: TRBV10-3
D: TRBD1
size: once
J: TRBJ1-2
CDR3: CAISDDRGTNYGYTF
DNA: TGTGCCATCAGTGATGACAGGGGGACTAACTATGGCTACACCTTC

V: TRBV2
D: -
size: -
J: TRBJ1-2
CDR3: CASGGTLGYTF
DNA: TGTGCCAGCGGTGGGACTCTCGGCTACACCTTC

V: TRBV7-8
D: TRBD2
size: once
J: TRBJ2-5
CDR3: CASSLRGGETQYF
DNA: TGTGCCAGCAGCTTACGGGGGGGGGAGACCCAGTACTTC

V: TRBV28
D: -
size: once
J: TRBJ2-1
CDR3: CASSLGGGGPNEQFF
DNA: TGTGCCAGCAGTTTGGGGGGTGGAGGACCAAATGAGCAGTTCTTC

V: TRBV9
D: -
size: -
J: TRBJ2-3
CDR3: CASSVSGGTDTQYF
DNA: TGTGCCAGCAGCGTAAGCGGAGGCACAGATACGCAGTATTTT

V: TRBV5-1
D: TRBD1
size: -
J: TRBJ2-1
CDR3: CASSSGQGAQNEQFF
DNA: TGCGCCAGCAGCTCGGGACAGGGGGCGCAGAATGAGCAGTTCTTC

V: TRBV11-2
D: TRBD2
size: once
J: TRBJ2-5
CDR3: CASSSPGGLYQETQYF
DNA: TGTGCCAGCAGCTCTCCGGGAGGCCTGTACCAAGAGACCCAGTACTTC

V: TRBV2
D: TRBD1
size: -
J: TRBJ1-3
CDR3: CASSVQQGEAGNTIYF
DNA: TGTGCCAGCAGTGTACAGCAGGGGGAGGCTGGAAACACCATATATTTT

V: TRBV7-7
D: -
size: few
J: TRBJ1-1
CDR3: CASSPSPLNTEAFF
DNA: TGTGCTAGCAGCCCTAGCCCATTGAACACTGAAGCTTTCTTT

V: TRBV2
D: -
size: few
J: TRBJ2-2
CDR3: CASSGTAHGELFF
DNA: TGTGCCAGCAGTGGGACAGCACACGGGGAGCTGTTTTTT

V: TRBV6-6
D: TRBD2
size: -
J: TRBJ2-5
CDR3: CASSYPGSGGAETQYF
DNA: TGTGCCAGCAGTTACCCGGGAAGCGGGGGGGCCGAGACCCAGTACTTC

V: TRBV10-3
D: -
size: few
J: TRBJ1-2
CDR3: CAISFAGTRIYGYTF
DNA: TGTGCCATCAGCTTCGCCGGGACACGGATCTATGGCTACACCTTC

V: TRBV14
D: -
size: -
J: TRBJ1-2
CDR3: CASSQGDTTWGYTF
DNA: TGTGCCAGCAGCCAGGGGGACACAACCTGGGGCTACACCTTC

V: TRBV6-6
D: TRBD1
size: -
J: TRBJ2-5
CDR3: CASSYSGQVGETQYF
DNA: TGTGCCAGCAGTTACTCGGGACAGGTCGGGGAGACCCAGTACTTC

V: TRBV14
D: -
size: -
J: TRBJ2-4
CDR3: CASSLQGLPQNIQYF
DNA: TGTGCCAGCAGCCTTCAGGGGTTGCCCCAAAACATTCAGTACTTC

V: TRBV2
D: -
size: few
J: TRBJ1-1
CDR3: CASSESQGNTEAFF
DNA: TGTGCCAGCAGTGAGTCACAGGGAAACACTGAAGCTTTCTTT

V: TRBV4-2
D: TRBD2
size: few
J: TRBJ2-3
CDR3: CASSQEVQRGVTDTQYF
DNA: TGTGCCAGCAGCCAAGAAGTGCAGCGGGGGGTCACAGATACGCAGTATTTT

V: TRBV4-3
D: -
size: -
J: TRBJ2-6
CDR3: CASSPSLGAPGANVLTF
DNA: TGCGCCAGCAGCCCGAGCCTGGGGGCACCTGGGGCCAACGTCCTGACTTTC

V: TRBV2
D: -
size: -
J: TRBJ2-1
CDR3: CASNSMNEQFF
DNA: TGTGCCAGCAACTCGATGAATGAGCAGTTCTTC

V: TRBV6-5
D: -
size: -
J: TRBJ2-1
CDR3: CASSYGGFSYNEQFF
DNA: TGTGCCAGCAGTTACGGGGGGTTCTCCTACAATGAGCAGTTCTTC

V: TRBV11-2
D: -
size: -
J: TRBJ2-2
CDR3: CASSLGGDTGELFF
DNA: TGTGCCAGCAGCTTGGGAGGAGACACCGGGGAGCTGTTTTTT

V: TRBV7-9
D: TRBD2
size: -
J: TRBJ2-5
CDR3: CASSPGFIAGDQETQYF
DNA: TGTGCCAGCAGCCCAGGGTTTATAGCGGGGGACCAAGAGACCCAGTACTTC

V: TRBV7-9
D: -
size: -
J: TRBJ2-1
CDR3: CASSPEATLLYNEQFF
DNA: TGTGCCAGCAGCCCCGAGGCGACTCTCCTATACAATGAGCAGTTCTTC

V: TRBV11-3
D: TRBD2
size: -
J: TRBJ2-3
CDR3: CASSLAGLAGPTQYF
DNA: TGTGCCAGCAGCCTAGCGGGGCTAGCGGGGCCTACGCAGTATTTT

V: TRBV25-1
D: -
size: -
J: TRBJ2-1
CDR3: CASSEYPSGLTYNEQFF
DNA: TGTGCCAGCAGTGAATACCCCTCCGGGTTAACCTACAATGAGCAGTTCTTC

V: TRBV28
D: -
size: -
J: TRBJ2-7
CDR3: CASSLYGYEQYF
DNA: TGTGCCAGCAGTTTATACGGCTACGAGCAGTACTTC

V: TRBV6-5
D: TRBD1
size: -
J: TRBJ2-3
CDR3: CATFGRTGATDTQYF
DNA: TGTGCCACCTTTGGACGGACAGGGGCAACAGATACGCAGTATTTT

V: TRBV10-3
D: -
size: -
J: TRBJ2-7
CDR3: CAISESQGGSYEQYF
DNA: TGTGCCATCAGTGAAAGCCAGGGGGGATCCTACGAGCAGTACTTC

V: TRBV2
D: -
size: -
J: TRBJ2-5
CDR3: CASSEEVGRGYQETQYF
DNA: TGTGCCAGCAGTGAAGAGGTTGGCAGGGGATACCAAGAGACCCAGTACTTC

V: TRBV9
D: -
size: -
J: TRBJ2-3
CDR3: CASSVGSFTDTQYF
DNA: TGTGCCAGCAGCGTAGGGAGTTTCACAGATACGCAGTATTTT

V: TRBV27
D: TRBD1
size: few
J: TRBJ2-7
CDR3: CASSLTRQGEQYF
DNA: TGTGCCAGCAGCCTAACCCGACAGGGGGAGCAGTACTTC

V: TRBV27
D: -
size: -
J: TRBJ2-7
CDR3: CASSPPGQGIGEQYF
DNA: TGTGCCAGCAGCCCCCCGGGGCAGGGGATAGGGGAGCAGTACTTC

V: TRBV19
D: TRBD1
size: -
J: TRBJ1-2
CDR3: CASSMDRGNGGYTF
DNA: TGTGCCAGTAGTATGGACAGGGGAAATGGTGGCTACACCTTC

V: TRBV11-2
D: -
size: once
J: TRBJ2-1
CDR3: CASSLGGSRNYNEQFF
DNA: TGTGCCAGCAGCTTAGGAGGTAGCAGAAACTACAATGAGCAGTTCTTC

V: TRBV4-1
D: -
size: -
J: TRBJ2-3
CDR3: CASSLDGTPEGDTQYF
DNA: TGCGCCAGCAGCCTGGACGGGACACCCGAGGGCGATACGCAGTATTTT

V: TRBV4-3
D: TRBD1
size: once
J: TRBJ2-3
CDR3: CASSQDGQGASTDTQYF
DNA: TGCGCCAGCAGCCAAGATGGACAGGGGGCAAGCACAGATACGCAGTATTTT

V: TRBV27
D: TRBD1
size: few
J: TRBJ2-7
CDR3: CASSWTGSSYEQYF
DNA: TGTGCCAGCAGCTGGACAGGGTCCTCCTACGAGCAGTACTTC